This entry lists 21 T cell receptor beta chains sequenced from one sample in a study of CD8 T cells in ankylosing spondylitis. TCRdb processed the 5' RACE reads anew with MiXCR; each CDR3 protein has one entry. The profile shows hundreds of thousands of distinct CDR3 sequences, roughly 20% of them singletons. Sequencing used blood, either unsorted or a sorted T cell fraction (not recorded which). These receptors were collected from a male donor with ankylosing spondylitis or in good health (not recorded which).

This chain connects TRBV5-1 to TRBJ1-1, with a tentative D call TRBD1 (5 bases). CDR3 length: 17 residues. In germline, CDR1 is SGHRS, CDR2 YFSETQ. Trimming cost V 0 bases and J 1 base, with 16 bases left between them. The CDR3 protein is CASSLEGLVSQNTEAFF. DNA of the CDR3: TGCGCCAGCAGCTTGGAGGGGTTGGTCAGCCAGAACACTGAAGCTTTCTTT.

This clonotype showed up just a few times. The rearrangement uses TRBV27 and TRBJ1-5; D is possibly TRBD1 (5 bases). V was clipped by 2 bases and J by 7 bases, with 12 bases between them. Germline values: CDR1 MNHEY, CDR2 SMNVEV (reference sequence). CDR3 length: 14 amino acids. CDR3: CASSLVGEGQPQHF. DNA for the CDR3: TGTGCCAGCAGTTTAGTAGGGGAGGGCCAGCCCCAGCATTTT.

In this sample, this clonotype turned up once. This chain joins TRBV9 and TRBJ2-5; weak D call: TRBD1 (5 bases). The CDR3 has 14 amino acids. Trimming stripped 0 bases from V and 1 base from J, with 7 bases between. Germline-derived CDR1 and CDR2 are SGDLS and YYNGEE. CDR3 protein: CASSVADSQETQYF. CDR3 bases: TGTGCCAGCAGCGTAGCCGACAGCCAAGAGACCCAGTACTTC.

This clonotype was seen once. V gene TRBV6-1 combines with J gene TRBJ2-3; D tentatively reads TRBD1 or TRBD2 (5 bases each). Deletions cut 7 bases from V and 4 bases from J, with 15 bases between. Germline CDR1 reads MNHNS; CDR2 reads SASEGT. The CDR3 consists of 14 residues. The CDR3, as DNA: TGTGCCAGCAAATTGGCGAGGGACGCAGATACGCAGTATTTT. Translated: CASKLARDADTQYF.

The chain is built from TRBV3-1 and TRBJ1-5; the D is unclear. The CDR3 contains 13 residues. V dropped 2 bases and J dropped 4 bases, with 6 bases sitting between them. In germline, CDR1 is LGHDT, CDR2 YNNKEL (reference sequence). The CDR3 DNA follows: TGTGCCAGCAGCCAATACCGAAATCAGCCCCAGCATTTT. As protein: CASSQYRNQPQHF. Drawing the rest from reference TRBV3-1 and TRBJ1-5, the complete variable domain is DTAVSQTPKYLVTQMGNDKSIKCEQNLGHDTMYWYKQDSKKFLKIMFSYNNKELIINETVPNRFSPKSPDKAHLNLHINSLELGDSAVYFCASSQYRNQPQHFGDGTRLSIL.

A word on this clonotype: Since a much larger clone is just one base distant, this may be a read error. V and J are TRBV29-1 and TRBJ1-2; 8 nucleotides line up with TRBD1. The CDR3 length is 14 residues. Germline V lookup: CDR1 SQVTM, CDR2 ANQGSEA. The CDR3 region is CSPSWRQGNYGYNF. The CDR3 nucleotides read TGCAGCCCCTCTTGGAGACAGGGGAACTATGGCTACAACTTC. Drawing the rest from reference TRBV29-1 and TRBJ1-2, the complete variable domain is SAVISQKPSRDICQRGTSLTIQCQVDSQVTMMFWYRQQPGQSLTLIATANQGSEATYESGFVIDKFPISRPNLTFSTLTVSNMSPEDSSIYLCSPSWRQGNYGYNFGSGTRLTVV.

This clonotype was observed a handful of times. The chain carries TRBV28 and TRBJ2-7; 7 bases fit TRBD1. The CDR3 runs 14 residues. V was pared by 5 bases and J by 1 base, with 5 bases of the junction left unmatched. CDR1 MDHEN and CDR2 SYDVKM come from the germline V gene. The CDR3 DNA sequence: TGTGCCAGCAGTGATCGGGACAGTTCCTACGAGCAGTACGTC. It translates to CASSDRDSSYEQYV.

This clonotype was picked up a small number of times. This rearrangement joins TRBV12-5 to TRBJ2-5; no clear D. Between the trimmed V and J ends, which lost 1 base and 3 bases, there was a span of 15 bases. This CDR3 has 16 amino acids. In germline, CDR1 is LGHNT, CDR2 FRNRAP. CDR3 protein: CASGLGQEFGKETQYF. The CDR3 nucleotides read TGTGCTAGTGGTTTGGGCCAGGAATTTGGAAAAGAGACCCAGTACTTC.

This clonotype occurred a few times. Its ends do not fully match the called genes, so a read error is possible. V is TRBV12-3 or TRBV12-4 and J is TRBJ2-1; the match to TRBD2 covers 8 bases. The CDR3 has 14 amino acids. CDR3 in DNA: TGTGCCAGCACCCCGGGGGGGCTCTACAGTGAGCAGTTCTTC. It encodes CASTPGGLYSEQFF.

The chain uses TRBV12-3 or TRBV12-4 and TRBJ2-5; perhaps TRBD2 as D (5 bases). The CDR3 consists of 13 residues. Between the trimmed V and J ends, which lost 1 base and 5 bases, there was a span of 8 bases. The CDR3 DNA follows: TGTGCCAGCAGTTTAGGAGCGGTGGAGACCCAGTACTTC. Translating gives CASSLGAVETQYF.

The chain combines TRBV30 with TRBJ2-6, with 7 bases lining up with TRBD2. J gave up 0 bases and V 2 bases, and 10 bases lay outside the gene matches. Germline loops: CDR1 GTSNPN, CDR2 SVGIG (reference sequence). The CDR3 contains 18 residues. The CDR3 spells CAWSLKGTIFSGANVLTF. CDR3 in DNA: TGTGCCTGGAGTCTTAAGGGGACTATTTTCTCTGGGGCCAACGTCCTGACTTTC. Combining the CDR3 with reference TRBV30 and TRBJ2-6 gives the whole variable domain SQTIHQWPATLVQPVGSPLSLECTVEGTSNPNLYWYRQAAGRGLQLLFYSVGIGQISSEVPQNLSASRPQDRQFILSSKKLLLSDSGFYLCAWSLKGTIFSGANVLTFGAGSRLTVL.

In this sample, this clonotype turned up many times. The V call is TRBV10-3, the J call TRBJ2-5; D gene ambiguous. This CDR3 is 14 amino acids long. V lost 7 bases to trimming and J lost 0 bases, with 12 bases between them. Germline V gene lookup returns CDR1 ENHRY and CDR2 SYGVKD. CDR3 loop: CAIISLMYQETQYF. The CDR3 bases are TGTGCCATCATTTCCTTGATGTACCAAGAGACCCAGTACTTC.

The J gene is TRBJ2-1, the V gene TRBV6-6; 8 nucleotides agree with TRBD2. With V trimmed by 8 bases and J by 9 bases, 6 bases remained unmatched. Per the germline V gene, CDR1 is MNHNY and CDR2 is SVGAGI (reference sequence). This CDR3 region has 12 residues. CDR3 DNA: TGTGCCAGCGGGGGCAGCGGGAGTGAGCAGTTCTTC. It encodes CASGGSGSEQFF.

This clonotype came up many times. V and J are TRBV4-1 and TRBJ2-7; D gene unclear. The CDR3 is 14 residues long. V was clipped by 4 bases and J by 5 bases, with 15 bases between them. Germline CDR1 MGHRA, CDR2 YSYEKL. The CDR3 DNA reads as TGCGCCAGCAGCCCCAGCCCGGCTGGGGACGAGCAGTACGTC. Translated, it gives CASSPSPAGDEQYV.

This clonotype was picked up a small number of times. The V call is TRBV28, the J call TRBJ1-1, with 9 bases that match TRBD1. Germline CDR1 MDHEN, CDR2 SYDVKM. The CDR3 has 16 residues. After removal of 6 bases from V and 11 bases from J, the junction contained 19 bases not matched to a gene. Written as DNA, the CDR3 is TGTGCCAGCAGCCCCCCTATCACCCGGACAGGGGTTTTGGCTTTCTTT. This gives the protein CASSPPITRTGVLAFF. The whole variable domain, remainder taken from reference TRBV28 and TRBJ1-1, is DVKVTQSSRYLVKRTGEKVFLECVQDMDHENMFWYRQDPGLGLRLIYFSYDVKMKEKGDIPEGYSVSREKKERFSLILESASTNQTSMYLCASSPPITRTGVLAFFGQGTRLTVV.

The V gene is TRBV5-1, the J gene TRBJ2-4, with D maybe TRBD1 (6 bases). CDR1 is SGHRS, CDR2 YFSETQ, per germline. Trimming pared 0 bases from V and 7 bases from J, leaving 14 bases between. The CDR3 loop spans 15 amino acids. The CDR3 is CASSLVSGGSNIQYF. CDR3 in DNA: TGCGCCAGCAGCTTGGTGTCTGGGGGCAGCAACATTCAGTACTTC.

This clonotype was counted a few times. The chain uses TRBV2 and TRBJ2-1; TRBD2 matches 9 bases. CDR1 is SNHLY, CDR2 FYNNEI, per germline. CDR3 length: 11 residues. J lost 10 bases, V lost 6 bases, and 1 base had no gene match. DNA of the CDR3: TGTGCCAGCAGACTAGCGGGCGAGCAGTTCTTC. Translating it yields CASRLAGEQFF.

As for this clonotype: This sequence may be a read error, since a much larger clone differs from it by one base. V usage is TRBV9 and J usage is TRBJ2-2, with 10 bases fitting TRBD1. Germline assignment: CDR1 SGDLS and CDR2 YYNGEE. This CDR3 contains 15 residues. This CDR3 is CASSVGTGGTGELSF. The CDR3, as DNA: TGTGCCAGCAGCGTAGGGACAGGGGGGACCGGGGAGCTGTCTTTT. Full variable domain (remainder filled in from reference TRBV9 and TRBJ2-2): DSGVTQTPKHLITATGQRVTLRCSPRSGDLSVYWYQQSLDQGLQFLIQYYNGEERAKGNILERFSAQQFPDLHSELNLSSLELGDSALYFCASSVGTGGTGELSFGEGSRLTVL.

This clonotype has a handful of counts. The gene calls are TRBV24-1 and TRBJ2-1; D may be TRBD1 (6 bases). From germline, CDR1 is KGHDR and CDR2 SFDVKD. With 6 bases removed from V and 0 bases from J, the gap between germline ends came to 14 bases. This CDR3 has 16 residues. The chain's CDR3 is CATSPGQRSSYNEQFF. DNA for the CDR3: TGTGCCACCAGTCCCGGACAGAGGAGCTCCTACAATGAGCAGTTCTTC.

This chain connects TRBV4-2 to TRBJ1-2; 7 nucleotides agree with TRBD1. V was pared by 2 bases and J by 1 base, with 4 bases of the junction left unmatched. The CDR3 extends over 15 amino acids. The germline gives CDR1 LGHNA, CDR2 YNFKEQ. The CDR3 protein is CASSQNRGGNYGYTF. The CDR3 region has the DNA TGTGCCAGCAGCCAAAACAGGGGAGGTAACTATGGCTACACCTTC.

This chain's CDR3 is CASSYQRLAGAVGNEQFF. As DNA, the CDR3 is TGTGCCAGCAGTTACCAGAGACTAGCGGGAGCGGTGGGGAATGAGCAGTTCTTC. The rearrangement joins TRBV6-5 to TRBJ2-1, with 12 bases aligning to TRBD2. V was pared by 2 bases and J by 7 bases, with 12 bases of the junction left unmatched. CDR1 and CDR2 from the germline V gene are MNHEY and SVGAGI. The CDR3 is 18 amino acids.